Listed here are 20 T cell receptor beta chains from one sample, sequenced in a study of tumor-infiltrating lymphocytes in oesophageal squamous cell carcinoma. TCRdb reanalysed the PCR reads using MiXCR and keeps one entry per CDR3 protein. The table has approximately 15,000 distinct CDR3 sequences, about 56% seen once. The specimen was esophageal tumor tissue. These receptors all come from a male donor with esophageal squamous cell carcinoma.

The chain carries TRBV7-3 and TRBJ2-2, with 8 bases aligning to TRBD2. Germline CDR1 reads SGHTA; CDR2 reads FQGTGA. Losses at the gene ends were 4 bases for V and 8 bases for J; bases not matched to a gene: 3. This CDR3 is 13 amino acids long. CDR3 loop: CASSSAGGGELFF. For the CDR3, the DNA is TGTGCCAGCAGCTCTGCGGGAGGTGGGGAGCTGTTTTTT.

CDR3 region: CAIQGYSNQPQHF. Written as DNA, the CDR3 is TGTGCCATACAGGGGTATAGCAATCAGCCCCAGCATTTT. The chain joins TRBV6-1 to TRBJ1-5; 7 positions match TRBD1. V trimming: 10 bases; J trimming: 0 bases; junction bases outside the gene matches: 3. There are 13 residues in the CDR3. CDR1 and CDR2 from the germline V gene are MNHNS and SASEGT.

Comment on this clonotype: A much more abundant neighbour one base away suggests this may be a read error. The CDR3: CASSSKTTGENLFF. CDR3 bases: TGTGCCAGCAGCTCCAAGACGACAGGGGAAAACCTGTTTTTT. The chain recombines TRBV11-2 with TRBJ1-4, with 8 bases lining up with TRBD1. CDR3 size: 14 residues. Germline CDR1 is SGHAT and CDR2 is FQNNGV.

By share, this clonotype counts as medium-sized. The genes are TRBV7-9 and TRBJ1-1; tentative D call: TRBD1 (5 bases). The CDR3 has 13 amino acids. Trimming stripped 4 bases from V and 7 bases from J, with 13 bases between. In germline, CDR1 is SEHNR, CDR2 FQNEAQ (reference sequence). The CDR3 nucleotides read TGTGCCAGCAGCTGGGTTGAGCAGGGTGAAGCTTTCTTT. It is translated as CASSWVEQGEAFF.

The chain carries TRBV6-6 and TRBJ2-3; 9 bases match TRBD1. V shed 6 bases and J 3 bases; nucleotides not matched to a gene: 4. The CDR3 covers 14 residues. CDR1 is MNHNY, CDR2 SVGAGI, per germline (reference sequence). The chain's CDR3 is CASRVQGATDTQYF. CDR3 in DNA: TGTGCCAGCAGAGTACAGGGGGCTACAGATACGCAGTATTTT.

The DNA of the CDR3 is TGTGCCAGCATTCGAGCGGTCGGGGAGACCCAGTACTTC. Encoded protein: CASIRAVGETQYF. The rearrangement links TRBV6-1 to TRBJ2-5; TRBD2 might be the D (5 bases). Germline V gene data show CDR1 as MNHNS and CDR2 as SASEGT. Trimming cost V 7 bases and J 5 bases, with 14 bases left between them. The CDR3 runs 13 residues.

This chain uses TRBV5-6 with TRBJ2-3; 7 bases match TRBD2. With V trimmed by 1 base and J by 3 bases, 5 bases remained unmatched. The CDR3 has 15 residues. In germline, CDR1 is SGHDT, CDR2 YYEEEE. Written as DNA, the CDR3 is TGTGCCAGCAGCTTGATGCTTAGCGGGACAGATACGCAGTATTTT. Translated, it gives CASSLMLSGTDTQYF.

This clonotype has just a few counts. The gene calls are TRBV7-9 and TRBJ2-4, with D hard to call. The CDR3 contains 13 residues. V dropped 5 bases and J dropped 7 bases, with 12 bases sitting between them. Germline V CDR1 and CDR2: SEHNR, FQNEAQ (reference sequence). CDR3 in DNA: TGTGCCAGCAGCCCCCCTGGGTGGAACATTCAGTACTTC. Protein: CASSPPGWNIQYF.

This chain links TRBV12-3 or TRBV12-4 with TRBJ1-1; 8 bases match TRBD1. The CDR3 length is 16 residues. The J segment lost 0 bases and the V segment lost 6 bases, leaving 9 bases of the junction unmatched. The CDR3 nucleotides read TGTGCCAGCAGCACGGACAGGGCTAAGATGAACACTGAAGCTTTCTTT. Its translation is CASSTDRAKMNTEAFF.

The rearrangement links TRBV7-3 to TRBJ2-6; 8 bases fit TRBD2. V shed 2 bases, J shed 0 bases, and the junction held 12 bases outside the gene matches. CDR3 length: 20 residues. From germline, CDR1 is SGHTA and CDR2 FQGTGA. CDR3 nucleotide sequence: TGTGCCAGCAGCTTAGGACCGGGGCTAGCGGGCCTCTCTGGGGCCAACGTCCTGACTTTC. The encoded protein is CASSLGPGLAGLSGANVLTF.

This clonotype was detected many times. V is TRBV4-1 and J is TRBJ2-1; D is possibly TRBD2 (6 bases). The assigned J gene may be wrong: the sequence end matches TRBJ2-7 better. From germline, CDR1 is MGHRA and CDR2 YSYEKL. This CDR3 region has 16 residues. This CDR3 reads CASSQVLGRFGYEQYF. The CDR3 DNA reads as TGCGCCAGCAGCCAAGTTTTAGGGAGGTTTGGCTACGAGCAGTACTTC.

This chain links TRBV12-3 or TRBV12-4 with TRBJ2-6; no definite D call. Trimming took off 2 bases at V and 4 bases at J, with 9 bases between the two ends. This CDR3 comprises 15 residues. In DNA form, the CDR3 reads TGTGCCAGCAGTTTAAGAGGCCAGGGGGCCAACGTCCTGACTTTC. Protein product: CASSLRGQGANVLTF.

In the case of this clonotype: An end of the junction does not agree with germline; a read error may underlie this. The gene calls are TRBV11-2 and TRBJ1-1, with D uncertain. This CDR3 is 8 amino acids long. CDR1 and CDR2 from the germline V gene are SGHAT and FQNNGV. The CDR3 DNA reads as TGTGCCAGCAGCAAGGACCACTTT. Its protein product is CASSKDHF.

This clonotype counts as medium-sized. CDR3 sequence reads: CASSDFLGRAVEQYF. CDR3 sequence (DNA): TGTGCCAGCAGTGATTTTCTCGGGAGGGCCGTTGAGCAGTACTTC. The V call is TRBV6-1, the J call TRBJ2-7, with 8 nucleotides matching TRBD2. The CDR3 sequence is 15 residues long. In germline, CDR1 is MNHNS, CDR2 SASEGT. The V and J ends lost 3 bases and 7 bases, in that order; junction bases with no gene match: 11.

The CDR3 region is CASSLRGLAAGELFF. CDR3 in DNA: TGTGCCAGCAGTTTAAGGGGACTAGCGGCCGGGGAGCTGTTTTTT. The rearrangement joins TRBV27 to TRBJ2-2, with 11 bases aligning to TRBD2. The germline gives CDR1 MNHEY, CDR2 SMNVEV (reference sequence). This CDR3 is built from 15 residues. V shed 2 bases and J 6 bases; nucleotides not matched to a gene: 2.

The rearrangement joins TRBV7-2 to TRBJ2-1; 8 positions match TRBD2. This CDR3 spans 15 amino acids. From germline, CDR1 is SGHTA and CDR2 FQGNSA. V was clipped by 1 base and J by 7 bases; unmatched bases: 6. The CDR3 nucleotides are TGTGCCAGCAGCTTAGTAAGCGGGAGTGGGAATGAGCAGTTCTTC. Its translation: CASSLVSGSGNEQFF.

V gene TRBV7-2 combines with J gene TRBJ2-5; D could derive from TRBD1 or TRBD2 (5 bases each). Germline CDR1 reads SGHTA; CDR2 reads FQGNSA. V was trimmed by 4 bases and J by 5 bases, leaving 17 bases between them. This CDR3 has 15 amino acids. CDR3 sequence reads: CASSSEFEGTETQYF. CDR3 in DNA: TGTGCCAGCAGCTCCGAGTTTGAGGGGACGGAGACCCAGTACTTC.

V is TRBV7-6 and J is TRBJ2-1, with D uncertain. The J call may be faulty, since TRBJ2-5 better matches the DNA end. The CDR3 sequence is 12 residues long. From germline, CDR1 is SGHVS and CDR2 FNYEAQ. CDR3 protein: CASSPIGETQYF. The CDR3 DNA reads as TGTGCCAGCAGCCCAATAGGGGAGACCCAGTACTTC.

This chain links TRBV12-3 or TRBV12-4 with TRBJ2-6, with D perhaps TRBD1 (5 bases). The CDR3 runs to 18 residues. V lost 6 bases to trimming and J lost 2 bases, with 20 bases between them. The CDR3, as DNA: TGTGCCAGCAGCGATATAGACAGAGTTACAGCTGGGGCCAACGTCCTGACTTTC. Amino acid sequence: CASSDIDRVTAGANVLTF.

The table lists this clonotype with many counts. V and J are TRBV5-1 and TRBJ1-4, with D possibly being TRBD1 (5 bases). The CDR3 consists of 14 residues. V lost 0 bases to trimming and J lost 8 bases, with 11 bases between them. Germline assignment: CDR1 SGHRS and CDR2 YFSETQ. The DNA for the CDR3 is TGCGCCAGCAGCTTGGCGCAGGGTGACGAAAAACTGTTTTTT. It encodes CASSLAQGDEKLFF.